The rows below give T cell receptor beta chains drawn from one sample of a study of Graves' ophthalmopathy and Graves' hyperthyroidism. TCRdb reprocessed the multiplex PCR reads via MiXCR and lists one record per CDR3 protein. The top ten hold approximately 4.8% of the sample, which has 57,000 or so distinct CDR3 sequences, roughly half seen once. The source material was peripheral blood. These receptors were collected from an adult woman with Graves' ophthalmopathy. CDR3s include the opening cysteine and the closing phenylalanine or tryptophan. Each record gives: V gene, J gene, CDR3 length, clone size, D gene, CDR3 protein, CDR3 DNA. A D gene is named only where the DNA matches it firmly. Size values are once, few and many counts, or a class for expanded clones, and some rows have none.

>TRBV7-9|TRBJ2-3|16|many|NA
CASSSPWGESTDTQYF
TGTGCCAGCAGCTCCCCCTGGGGAGAAAGCACAGATACGCAGTATTTT
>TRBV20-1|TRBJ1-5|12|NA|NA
CSARKGMETQHF
TGCAGTGCTAGAAAGGGGATGGAGACCCAGCATTTT
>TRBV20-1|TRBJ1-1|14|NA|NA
CSAKGRGAWTEALF
TGCAGTGCCAAAGGACGGGGGGCTTGGACTGAAGCTCTCTTT
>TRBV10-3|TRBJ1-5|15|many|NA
CAISGALGGDQPQHF
TGTGCCATCAGTGGTGCCCTCGGGGGAGATCAGCCCCAGCATTTT
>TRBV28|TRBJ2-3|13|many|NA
CASRRPPTDTQYF
TGTGCCAGCAGACGACCACCCACAGATACGCAGTATTTT
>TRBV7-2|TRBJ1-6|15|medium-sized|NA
CASSLAGAALSPLHF
TGTGCCAGCAGCTTAGCAGGGGCCGCCCTTTCACCCCTCCACTTT
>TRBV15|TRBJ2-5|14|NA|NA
CATSRDAYQETQYF
TGTGCCACCAGCAGAGATGCGTACCAAGAGACCCAGTACTTC
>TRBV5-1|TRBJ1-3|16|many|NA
CASSLVEAGDGNTIYF
TGCGCCAGCAGCTTGGTCGAGGCAGGGGATGGAAACACCATATATTTT
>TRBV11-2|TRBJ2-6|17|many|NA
CASSSYVVASGANVLTF
TGTGCCAGCAGTTCTTACGTGGTGGCCTCTGGGGCCAACGTCCTGACTTTC
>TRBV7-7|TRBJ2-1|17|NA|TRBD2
CASSLEGSGRPYNEQFF
TGTGCTAGCAGCTTAGAGGGTAGCGGGAGGCCGTACAATGAGCAGTTCTTC
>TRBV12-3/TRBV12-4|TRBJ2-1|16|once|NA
CASRQSVGAVYNEQFF
TGTGCCAGCAGACAATCCGTGGGAGCGGTCTACAATGAGCAGTTCTTC
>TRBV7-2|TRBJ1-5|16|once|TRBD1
CASSFGDRGQNQPQHF
TGTGCCAGCAGCTTTGGGGACAGGGGGCAGAATCAGCCCCAGCATTTT
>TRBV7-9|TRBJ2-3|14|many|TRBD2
CASSPGGGTDTQYF
TGTGCCAGCAGCCCGGGGGGTGGGACAGATACGCAGTATTTT
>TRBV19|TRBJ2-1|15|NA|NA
CASSPDRSVNDEQFF
TGTGCCAGTAGTCCCGACAGATCGGTCAACGACGAGCAGTTCTTC